A selection of T cell receptor beta chains follows, all from one sample in a study of vaccination and CD4 T cells after COVID-19. TCRdb reanalysed the PCR reads using MiXCR and keeps one entry per CDR3 protein. Of several thousand distinct CDR3 sequences detected, 50% to 70% appear once; the ten largest clones hold approximately 29%. These receptors have no identified antigens. Material: CD4+ T cells from blood, cultured in vitro. The receptors were sampled from a human donor who had recovered from COVID-19. The CDR3 runs from the conserved cysteine through the conserved F or W. The order of the fields is V gene, J gene, CDR3 protein.

>TRBV6-4|TRBJ1-6
CASSLTGQDSPLHF
>TRBV20-1|TRBJ1-5
CSARGQGASSNQPQHF
>TRBV28|TRBJ2-1
CASTPLPLAASYNEQFF
>TRBV9|TRBJ1-1
CASSAQGGNTEAFF
>TRBV6-1|TRBJ2-3
CASSLDLTGTDTQYF
>TRBV20-1|TRBJ1-1
CSARDPRTGMNTEAFF
>TRBV5-1|TRBJ2-3
CASSLGGVSTDTQYF
>TRBV25-1|TRBJ1-6
CASSPTGGDSPLHF
>TRBV19|TRBJ2-7
CASSNGDTQYEQYF
>TRBV24-1|TRBJ1-1
CATSDGDSEAFF
>TRBV6-5|TRBJ2-7
CASSWKPHSYEQYF
>TRBV5-4|TRBJ2-7
CASRRDLSYEQYF
>TRBV6-1|TRBJ1-5
CASSGPNRGGGNQPQHF
>TRBV20-1|TRBJ2-3
CSATRLAGEDTQYF
>TRBV21-1|TRBJ2-6
CASSKEGVMRAPVTGANVLTF
>TRBV5-6|TRBJ2-1
CASSLGLYNEQFF
>TRBV20-1|TRBJ2-7
CSAKLAGAGEQYF
>TRBV6-1|TRBJ1-3
CASRDTRTSDSGNTIYF
>TRBV5-1|TRBJ2-5
CASSFTGSQETQYF
>TRBV7-9|TRBJ2-5
CASSLGTFQETQYF
>TRBV20-1|TRBJ1-5
CSARRQGIGQPQHF
>TRBV2|TRBJ1-1
CASSEQGRGNTEAFF
>TRBV7-9|TRBJ1-2
CASSSRGGQGYGYTF
>TRBV24-1|TRBJ1-5
CATSDHSLNQPQHF
>TRBV6-1|TRBJ1-5
CASSRRVNQPQHF
>TRBV20-1|TRBJ2-5
CSAVHRGELQETQYF
>TRBV19|TRBJ1-2
CASSETGGMWGDYGYTF
>TRBV2|TRBJ2-7
CASSGRTYEQYF
>TRBV15|TRBJ1-4
CATSRGPLGDEKLFF
>TRBV20-1|TRBJ1-2
CSARDLSPKRGYTF
>TRBV2|TRBJ1-2
CASILEADGYTF
>TRBV19|TRBJ1-2
CASSIGQGFGYTF
>TRBV2|TRBJ2-5
CASRDVEETQYF
>TRBV7-2|TRBJ1-5
CASSFGPSNQPQHF
>TRBV19|TRBJ1-2
CASRAPKANYGYTF
>TRBV15|TRBJ2-7
CATSRDRKAGQAF
>TRBV5-1|TRBJ1-6
CASSEGQGAYSPLHF
>TRBV5-4|TRBJ2-3
CASSDRAGTDTQYF
>TRBV7-2|TRBJ2-5
CASSLVAASETQYF
>TRBV4-2|TRBJ2-3
CASSQGTSRDTQYF
>TRBV2|TRBJ1-6
CASTEGGFNSPLHF
>TRBV6-1|TRBJ2-3
CASTSGLSTDTQYF
>TRBV20-1|TRBJ1-3
CSAPLPPVNTIYF